This is a list of T cell receptor beta chains from one sample in a study of blood T cell repertoires in COVID-19. Using immunoSEQ multiplex PCR, the repertoire was profiled, and TCRdb retains in-frame clones only, with some absent. The table has 150,000 to 200,000 clones, around 90% seen once. The specimen was PBMCs or T cells enriched from blood (not recorded which). The receptors shown here come from a young woman who had recovered from COVID-19. CDR3s include the opening cysteine and the closing phenylalanine or tryptophan. A D gene is named only where the DNA matches it firmly. Size is omitted from some rows. Given values are once, few, many or a class for expanded clones.

j_call | clone_size | v_call | d_call | cdr3_nt | cdr3_aa
TRBJ1-1 | - | TRBV28 | - | TGTGCCAGCAGTGGGGCCAACACTGAAGCTTTCTTT | CASSGANTEAFF
TRBJ2-5 | - | TRBV27 | - | TGTGCCAGCAGTTTACTAACAGGGAAGACCCAGTACTTC | CASSLLTGKTQYF
TRBJ1-1 | - | TRBV6-5 | - | TGTGCCAGCACCTTGAACACTGAAGCTTTCTTT | CASTLNTEAFF
TRBJ1-1 | - | TRBV29-1 | TRBD1 | TGCAGCGTTGCGACAGGGCAGAACACTGAAGCTTTCTTT | CSVATGQNTEAFF
TRBJ2-7 | - | TRBV15 | - | TGTGCCACCAGCAGAGAAGTGAGCTCCTACGAGCAGTACTTC | CATSREVSSYEQYF
TRBJ1-3 | once | TRBV9 | TRBD1 | TGTGCCAGCAGCGAAACCGGGACAGCTGGAAACACCATATATTTT | CASSETGTAGNTIYF
TRBJ2-5 | - | TRBV6-1 | TRBD2 | TGTGCCAGCAGTGAAGGGACTAGCAAGGAGACCCAGTACTTC | CASSEGTSKETQYF
TRBJ1-6 | - | TRBV10-3 | - | TGTGCCATCAGTGACCTCGGGACTGTTAATTCACCCCTCCACTTT | CAISDLGTVNSPLHF
TRBJ2-3 | - | TRBV7-3 | TRBD1 | TGTGCCAGCAGTGACAGGGGGCGAGATACGCAGTATTTT | CASSDRGRDTQYF
TRBJ1-2 | - | TRBV10-3 | TRBD1 | TGTGCCATCAGTGAGTCAGGACAGGGGATAAATGGCTACACCTTC | CAISESGQGINGYTF
TRBJ1-6 | - | TRBV28 | - | TGTGCCAGCGTGACCAGGGCCCCCATGGATTCACCCCTCCACTTT | CASVTRAPMDSPLHF
TRBJ1-6 | - | TRBV30 | - | TGTGCCTGGAGTGGGCCTCGGGGGGCCCTCCACTTT | CAWSGPRGALHF
TRBJ2-1 | - | TRBV9 | - | TGTGCCAGCAGCGTAGGTCGGCGGAATGAGCAGTTCTTC | CASSVGRRNEQFF
TRBJ1-5 | - | TRBV6-5 | - | TGTGCCAGCAGCACGGGGTCTCATCAGCCCCAGCATTTT | CASSTGSHQPQHF